The clone carrying this T cell receptor beta chain showed up many times. Germline lookup yields CDR1 DFQATT and CDR2 SNEGSKA (reference sequence). The CDR3 length is 13 residues. V dropped 3 bases and J dropped 4 bases, with 13 bases sitting between them. Amplification targeted TCR beta CDR3 regions from RNA transcripts. HTBI primers were used for first-round RT-PCR of the TCR CDR3. TCRdb recomputed calls from the multiplex PCR reads with MiXCR, one row per CDR3 protein. This table holds some 510,000 distinct CDR3 sequences, around 21% found once. This entry comes from a study of T cells in Graves' hyperthyroidism and ophthalmopathy.

The V call is TRBV20-1, the J call TRBJ2-7, with a possible D match to TRBD1 (6 bases). This TCR was sampled from a young man with Graves' hyperthyroidism. Sequences were obtained from blood. For the CDR3, the DNA is TGCAGTGCTAGCCAGGGGCGAAAGTACGAGCAGTACTTC. Its translation: CSASQGRKYEQYF.